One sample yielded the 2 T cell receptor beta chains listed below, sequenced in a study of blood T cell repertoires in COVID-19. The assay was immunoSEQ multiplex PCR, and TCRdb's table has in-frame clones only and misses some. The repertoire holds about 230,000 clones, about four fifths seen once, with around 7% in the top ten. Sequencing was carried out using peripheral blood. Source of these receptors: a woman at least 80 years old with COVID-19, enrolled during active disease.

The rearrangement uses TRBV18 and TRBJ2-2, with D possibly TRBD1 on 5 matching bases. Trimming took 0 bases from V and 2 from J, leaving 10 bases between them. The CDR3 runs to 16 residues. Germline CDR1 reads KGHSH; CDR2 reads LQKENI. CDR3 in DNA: TGTGCCAGCTCACCACCCTCCAGGGCTAACACCGGGGAGCTGTTTTTT. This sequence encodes CASSPPSRANTGELFF. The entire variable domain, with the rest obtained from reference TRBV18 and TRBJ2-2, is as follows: NAGVMQNPRHLVRRRGQEARLRCSPMKGHSHVYWYRQLPEEGLKFMVYLQKENIIDESGMPKERFSAEFPKEGPSILRIQQVVRGDSAAYFCASSPPSRANTGELFFGEGSRLTVL.

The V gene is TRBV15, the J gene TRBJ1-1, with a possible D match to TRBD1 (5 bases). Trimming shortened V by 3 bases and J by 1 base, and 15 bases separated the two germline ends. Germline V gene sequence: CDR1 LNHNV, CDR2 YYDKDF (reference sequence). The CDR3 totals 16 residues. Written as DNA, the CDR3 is TGTGCCACCAGCAGCAGACAGAGACCCCAGAACACTGAAGCTTTCTTT. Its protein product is CATSSRQRPQNTEAFF.